The rows below give T cell receptor beta chains drawn from one sample of a study of cytomegalovirus exposure and HLA in healthy donors. Only in-frame clones appear in the TCRdb table, and some are missing; sequencing was by immunoSEQ multiplex PCR. The table records 150,000 to 200,000 clones, about two thirds of them present only once. Sample: PBMCs. These receptors all come from a man under 40 in good health and CMV-seropositive. CDR3s include the opening cysteine and the closing phenylalanine or tryptophan. D genes are given only for firm matches. The size field is filled for only some rows; it gives once, few, many or a size class.

CDR3 protein	CDR3 DNA	V gene	clone size	D gene	J gene
CSVGQGATNEKLFF	TGCAGCGTGGGACAGGGCGCAACTAATGAAAAACTGTTTTTT	TRBV29-1	-	TRBD1	TRBJ1-4
CASSDETAFGYTF	TGCGCCAGCAGTGATGAGACAGCGTTCGGCTACACCTTC	TRBV10-2	few	-	TRBJ1-2
CASSFGRGRLGTEAFF	TGTGCCAGCAGCTTTGGCAGGGGCCGCCTGGGGACTGAAGCTTTCTTT	TRBV13	few	-	TRBJ1-1
CASRVDLFRADNEQFF	TGTGCCAGCAGGGTCGACCTTTTCAGGGCGGACAATGAGCAGTTCTTC	TRBV28	-	-	TRBJ2-1
CATSSRTAISYEQYF	TGTGCCACCAGCAGTAGAACAGCCATCTCCTACGAGCAGTACTTC	TRBV15	-	-	TRBJ2-7
CASSYSSGGANVLTF	TGTGCCAGCAGTTACTCGTCAGGGGGGGCCAACGTCCTGACTTTC	TRBV6-5	-	-	TRBJ2-6
CAWSGGDRGLYNEQFF	TGTGCCTGGAGTGGGGGGGACAGGGGGTTGTACAATGAGCAGTTCTTC	TRBV30	few	TRBD1	TRBJ2-1
CASQGLAGAAGELFF	TGTGCCAGTCAAGGACTAGCGGGAGCGGCCGGGGAGCTGTTTTTT	TRBV6-1	few	TRBD2	TRBJ2-2
CASNNLLAGTDTQYF	TGTGCCAGCAATAACCTACTAGCGGGGACAGATACGCAGTATTTT	TRBV6-6	-	TRBD2	TRBJ2-3
CASSYSFIAKNIQYF	TGTGCCAGCAGTTACTCGTTTATAGCCAAAAACATTCAGTACTTC	TRBV6-5	-	-	TRBJ2-4
CSVGQGFGTEAFF	TGCAGCGTTGGTCAGGGTTTTGGCACTGAAGCTTTCTTT	TRBV29-1	-	-	TRBJ1-1
CASTKAASLSNTEAFF	TGTGCCAGCACGAAAGCCGCTTCCCTTTCCAACACTGAAGCTTTCTTT	TRBV5-8	few	-	TRBJ1-1
CASSYATASNYGYTF	TGTGCCAGCAGTTACGCCACAGCTTCTAACTATGGCTACACCTTC	TRBV6-5	-	-	TRBJ1-2
CASSSRVVGYTF	TGTGCCAGCAGTTCCCGGGTTGTCGGCTACACCTTC	TRBV28	-	-	TRBJ1-2
CASSLTPGGETQYF	TGTGCCAGCAGCTTAACCCCGGGGGGAGAGACCCAGTACTTC	TRBV7-2	-	TRBD2	TRBJ2-5
CASSSNSGIANYGYTF	TGTGCCAGCAGTTCTAATTCAGGCATAGCTAACTATGGCTACACCTTC	TRBV27	-	-	TRBJ1-2
CATRETQYF	TGTGCCACGAGAGAGACCCAGTACTTC	TRBV2	-	-	TRBJ2-5
CASSATGNTGELFF	TGTGCCAGCAGCGCGACAGGGAACACCGGGGAGCTGTTTTTT	TRBV9	-	-	TRBJ2-2
CASSPDSTNYGYTF	TGTGCCAGCTCACCGGACAGCACTAACTATGGCTACACCTTC	TRBV18	-	-	TRBJ1-2
CASGLASRDKSAFF	TGTGCTAGTGGTTTGGCTTCCAGGGACAAGAGCGCTTTCTTT	TRBV12-5	-	-	TRBJ1-1
CASSRTSGRVGSYNEQFF	TGCGCCAGCAGTCGGACTAGCGGGAGGGTCGGCTCCTACAATGAGCAGTTCTTC	TRBV23-1	-	TRBD2	TRBJ2-1
CASSPGSSGNTIYF	TGTGCCAGCAGTCCAGGCAGCTCTGGAAACACCATATATTTT	TRBV2	-	-	TRBJ1-3
CASSLARGVDYGYTF	TGTGCCAGCAGTTTAGCAAGGGGCGTCGACTATGGCTACACCTTC	TRBV28	-	-	TRBJ1-2
CASSYPEAGETDTQYF	TGTGCCAGCAGTTACCCCGAGGCGGGAGAAACAGATACGCAGTATTTT	TRBV6-7	-	TRBD2	TRBJ2-3
CASSSTGPDGYTF	TGTGCCAGCAGCTCGACAGGGCCGGATGGCTACACCTTC	TRBV11-3	-	TRBD1	TRBJ1-2
CASSLERGGPEAFF	TGTGCCAGCAGCTTAGAGAGGGGGGGTCCTGAAGCTTTCTTT	TRBV11-2	-	-	TRBJ1-1